The clone carrying this TCR beta chain was seen just once. The data were obtained in a study of blood T cell repertoires in COVID-19. Sequenced by immunoSEQ multiplex PCR; TCRdb stores in-frame clones only, minus some. Of under 150,000 clones listed, 85% were seen once; the top ten hold about 13%. The sequence came from a human donor in a cohort sampled during active COVID-19. The sequencing sample was made of peripheral blood.

The CDR3 nucleotides read TGTGCCAGCAGAGGGGTTGCAACTAATGAAAAACTGTTTTTT. It yields the protein CASRGVATNEKLFF. The chain links TRBV2 to TRBJ1-4; TRBD1 might be the D (5 bases). V was trimmed by 6 bases and J by 0 bases, leaving 8 bases between them. The germline gives CDR1 SNHLY, CDR2 FYNNEI. This CDR3 region has 14 residues.